A selection of T cell receptor beta chains follows, all from one sample in a study of spatial heterogeneity in lung cancer. TCRdb fed the 5' RACE reads into MiXCR, producing one record per CDR3 protein. The repertoire holds about 100,000 distinct CDR3 sequences, with 4.4% as singletons. The specimen comprised lung tumor tissue, sampled at surgery. All receptors derive from a male donor with early-stage non-small cell lung cancer. CDR3s include the opening cysteine and the closing phenylalanine or tryptophan. A D gene is named only where the DNA matches it firmly. Clone size, where shown, is once, few, many, or a class for clones that have expanded.

D,V,J,length,size,CDR3,DNA
.,TRBV5-1,TRBJ1-2,15,.,CASSSDITVNYGYTF,TGCGCCAGCAGCTCAGATATCACCGTTAACTATGGCTACACCTTC
.,TRBV5-6,TRBJ2-3,14,many,CASSVPDSSDTQYF,TGTGCCAGCAGTGTTCCGGACAGCTCAGATACGCAGTATTTT
TRBD2,TRBV5-1,TRBJ2-1,15,.,CASSYTSGSIYEQFF,TGCGCCAGCAGCTACACTAGCGGGAGTATATATGAGCAGTTCTTC
.,TRBV6-5,TRBJ2-1,13,many,CASSPDRHNEQFF,TGTGCCAGCAGCCCCGACAGACACAATGAGCAGTTCTTC
.,TRBV14,TRBJ2-7,13,many,CASSQDRTGEQYF,TGTGCCAGCAGCCAAGATCGGACCGGAGAGCAGTACTTC
.,TRBV6-1,TRBJ2-7,12,many,CASDDSFYEQYF,TGTGCCAGCGATGACAGTTTCTACGAGCAGTACTTC
.,TRBV30,TRBJ1-2,12,few,CAWTAEDYGYTF,TGTGCCTGGACGGCGGAAGACTATGGCTACACCTTC
TRBD1,TRBV6-6,TRBJ2-7,11,many,CASGDRGWQYF,TGTGCCAGCGGGGACAGGGGTTGGCAGTACTTC
TRBD1,TRBV11-2,TRBJ2-2,15,many,CASSLIRGRSGELFF,TGTGCCAGCAGCTTGATCAGGGGGCGATCCGGGGAGCTGTTTTTT
.,TRBV2,TRBJ1-1,14,few,CASLGVMVGTEAFF,TGTGCCAGCCTGGGGGTGATGGTGGGAACTGAAGCTTTCTTT
.,TRBV11-2,TRBJ1-2,16,many,CASSSSWAGSRSGYTF,TGTGCCAGCTCCTCCAGTTGGGCAGGGAGTAGAAGTGGCTACACCTTC
.,TRBV6-1,TRBJ1-5,14,many,CASRGRTSNQPQHF,TGTGCCAGCAGGGGACGGACTAGCAATCAGCCCCAGCATTTT
TRBD1,TRBV9,TRBJ2-5,14,many,CASSEGQNQETQYF,TGTGCCAGCAGCGAGGGACAGAACCAAGAGACCCAGTACTTC
TRBD1,TRBV5-1,TRBJ1-2,14,many,CASSLNDDRDGYTF,TGCGCCAGCAGCTTAAACGATGACAGGGATGGCTACACCTTC
.,TRBV20-1,TRBJ2-1,15,many,CSASIPSAKVNEQFF,TGCAGTGCCAGTATTCCTAGCGCTAAAGTTAATGAGCAGTTCTTC
TRBD1,TRBV3-1,TRBJ2-7,15,few,CASSPRDRGFYEQYF,TGTGCCAGCAGCCCCCGGGACAGGGGGTTCTACGAGCAGTACTTC
TRBD2,TRBV5-1,TRBJ2-6,19,many,CASSLVPSGSRSGANVLTF,TGCGCCAGCAGCTTGGTTCCTAGCGGGAGCCGCTCTGGGGCCAACGTCCTGACTTTC